This T cell receptor (beta chain) was retrieved from a study of human T cells and chemical hapten exposure. At the level of the study: Predominantly women, the patients had alopecia areata, totalis or universalis. TCR yields per sample varied mostly from small pooled library volume differences.

Time point specified: pre-sensitization, week 0. Treatment specified: therapeutic diphenylcyclopropenone sensitization with weekly scalp DPC. Extraction yielded total RNA from whole blood (unfractionated). A remark on this clonotype: Relative to the germline gene, one junction end is altered; a read error may explain this.

The library tagged each cDNA molecule with unique molecular identifiers. TCRdb reanalysed the RACE reads using MiXCR and keeps one entry per CDR3 protein. The table has about 260,000 distinct CDR3 sequences, roughly 8.9% seen once; the top ten hold over 2%. Germline V gene lookup returns CDR1 SNHLY and CDR2 FYNNEI. The CDR3 spans 12 residues. The TCR sequence derives from a woman in her forties with alopecia areata. Some clones in this sample may be carry-over from other donors' samples. The chain couples TRBV2 to TRBJ1-1, with D perhaps TRBD1 (5 bases). The starting material was whole blood, obtained in connection with sensitization to the hapten diphenylcyclopropenone (DPC). CDR3: CASSAPPPQVFF. The CDR3 bases are TGTGCCAGCAGTGCTCCCCCTCCACAGGTATTTTTT.